This T cell receptor (beta chain) was recovered during a study of CD8+ T cells in alopecia areata. Overall study context: Each day, treated patients took oral tofacitinib twice, at 5 to 10 mg per dose. Study-level points and caveats: TCR sharing across patients was less clear than in mice, possibly HLA-related. The presence of one nonresponder keeps the tie between baseline CD8+ expansion and response uncertain.

A remark on this clone: Its antigen remains unknown.

The sequencing template was cDNA reverse transcribed from extracted RNA. Sequencing was performed with immunoSEQ multiplex PCR; in TCRdb, only in-frame clones are kept and a portion is missing. The table lists 110,000 or so clones, approximately 52% of them singletons. Treatment described: oral pan-JAK inhibitor, 5-10 mg twice daily. The CDR3 is 11 amino acids. Trimming took off 5 bases at V and 10 bases at J, with 12 bases between the two ends. Germline V gene sequence: CDR1 GTSNPN, CDR2 SVGIG (reference sequence). The sequencing used CD8+ T cells sorted from blood, collected at week 4, from a patient treated with tofacitinib. The chain is built from TRBV30 and TRBJ2-1; D possibly corresponds to TRBD1 (6 bases). The TCR was taken from a human donor with alopecia areata. As DNA, the CDR3 is TGTGCCTGGGGACAGACCACCGAGCAGTTCTTC. Amino acid sequence: CAWGQTTEQFF.